This TCR beta chain was retrieved from a study of blood T cell repertoires in COVID-19. The wider study: Samples of COVID-19 (acute and convalescent) were obtained from the United States, Italy and Spain. The analysed material was cDNA or gDNA that came from T cells, B-cell-depleted T cells, or PBMCs.

Under the authors' procedure: Amplifying reference gene primers gave estimates of nucleated cell counts. The method was immunoSEQ multiplex PCR; TCRdb's version includes in-frame clones alone and lacks a portion of them. V and J calls and clone size are copied from that table; D and trimming were computed from the DNA. The sample holds approximately 140,000 clones, around nine tenths seen once. Trimming cost V 4 bases and J 0 bases, with 12 bases left between them. Germline V gives CDR1 SNHLY, CDR2 FYNNEI. The CDR3 spans 15 residues. The receptor was derived from an older man with active COVID-19. The chain carries TRBV2 and TRBJ1-1, with D perhaps TRBD1 (5 bases). Sequencing input: peripheral blood. As DNA, the CDR3 is TGTGCCAGCAGTGTGCAGGGTGCTATGAACACTGAAGCTTTCTTT. Translation gives CASSVQGAMNTEAFF.